The rows below give T cell receptor beta chains drawn from one sample of a study of blood T cell repertoires in COVID-19. Measured with immunoSEQ multiplex PCR; TCRdb has only the in-frame clones, and not every one. The repertoire holds approximately 240,000 clones, with 75% to 90% as singletons. The material sequenced was PBMCs or T cells enriched from blood (not recorded which). The receptors stem from a woman under 40 with acute COVID-19. Both conserved end residues are part of each CDR3. The D gene is left open where the match is weak. Size is stated for part of the rows, as once, few or many counts, or as a class when the clone is expanded.

abundance	len	d_gene	j_gene	v_gene	CDR3aa	CDR3nt
-	11	-	TRBJ2-5	TRBV20-1	CSANFRETQYF	TGCAGTGCTAATTTCAGAGAGACCCAGTACTTC
-	15	-	TRBJ1-2	TRBV6-1	CASSEADRQVWGYTF	TGTGCCAGCAGTGAAGCCGACCGACAGGTTTGGGGCTACACCTTC
-	11	-	TRBJ1-2	TRBV13	CASSLGLDSTF	TGTGCCAGCAGCTTAGGCCTCGATAGCACCTTC
-	15	-	TRBJ1-1	TRBV4-1	CASSHGVLANTEAFF	TGCGCCAGCAGCCACGGGGTGTTGGCGAACACTGAAGCTTTCTTT
-	19	TRBD1	TRBJ2-6	TRBV28	CASSPWPGQGRSGANVLTF	TGTGCCAGCAGTCCATGGCCGGGACAGGGGCGATCTGGGGCCAACGTCCTGACTTTC
-	10	-	TRBJ2-7	TRBV30	CAWSHDEQYF	TGTGCCTGGAGTCATGACGAGCAGTACTTC
-	14	-	TRBJ1-1	TRBV2	CASSAGGPNTEAFF	TGTGCCAGCAGTGCGGGGGGGCCCAACACTGAAGCTTTCTTT
-	15	-	TRBJ2-3	TRBV5-1	CASSFQRPDTDTQYF	TGCGCCAGCAGCTTCCAGCGGCCTGACACAGATACGCAGTATTTT
-	17	-	TRBJ2-3	TRBV5-4	CASSLQGKTRHTDTQYF	TGTGCCAGCAGCTTACAGGGAAAGACGAGGCACACAGATACGCAGTATTTT
once	15	-	TRBJ1-1	TRBV7-9	CASSLLQGRNTEAFF	TGTGCCAGCAGCTTACTTCAGGGGAGGAACACTGAAGCTTTCTTT
-	15	-	TRBJ1-6	TRBV27	CASSLPPAYNSPLHF	TGTGCCAGCAGTTTACCCCCAGCCTATAATTCACCCCTCCACTTT
-	14	-	TRBJ2-2	TRBV6-5	CASRRAGANGELFF	TGTGCCAGCAGGAGAGCAGGGGCCAACGGGGAGCTGTTTTTT
once	14	-	TRBJ1-3	TRBV5-1	CASRVGLSGNTIYF	TGCGCCAGCAGGGTGGGACTCTCTGGAAACACCATATATTTT
once	15	-	TRBJ1-6	TRBV28	CASSLSGNYNSPLHF	TGTGCCAGCAGTTTGTCAGGGAACTATAATTCACCCCTCCACTTT
-	15	-	TRBJ2-5	TRBV5-8	CASSIQGGSQETQYF	TGTGCCAGCAGCATACAGGGCGGGAGCCAAGAGACCCAGTACTTC
-	17	TRBD2	TRBJ2-1	TRBV4-1	CASSQEGTSLSYNEQFF	TGCGCCAGCAGCCAAGAAGGGACTAGCCTGTCCTACAATGAGCAGTTCTTC
-	17	TRBD2	TRBJ2-5	TRBV7-9	CASSRGGLAGEEETQYF	TGTGCCAGCAGCCGGGGGGGACTAGCGGGAGAAGAGGAGACCCAGTACTTC
-	15	-	TRBJ2-5	TRBV5-1	CASSFLGGWKETQYF	TGCGCCAGCAGCTTCTTGGGGGGATGGAAGGAGACCCAGTACTTC
few	14	TRBD1	TRBJ1-2	TRBV12-5	CASGWGTGLGFLTF	TGTGCTAGTGGTTGGGGGACAGGATTGGGGTTTCTCACCTTC
-	15	TRBD1	TRBJ1-5	TRBV19	CASSIDTGVYQPQHF	TGTGCCAGTAGTATAGATACAGGGGTATATCAGCCCCAGCATTTT
-	14	TRBD1	TRBJ2-1	TRBV3-1/TRBV3-2	CASSRDRVYNEQFF	TGTGCCAGCAGCCGGGACAGGGTTTACAATGAGCAGTTCTTC
-	13	TRBD1	TRBJ1-2	TRBV15	CATSRDGTDGYTF	TGTGCCACCAGCAGAGACGGGACAGACGGCTACACCTTC
-	16	TRBD1	TRBJ1-1	TRBV28	CASSAQGGAVNTEAFF	TGTGCCAGCAGCGCCCAGGGGGGCGCGGTGAACACTGAAGCTTTCTTT
few	16	TRBD1	TRBJ1-6	TRBV28	CASSRTGSSYNSPLHF	TGTGCCAGCAGTAGGACAGGGAGCTCCTATAATTCACCCCTCCACTTT
-	17	TRBD2	TRBJ2-1	TRBV27	CASTFGKRDPSYNEQFF	TGTGCCAGCACCTTCGGGAAGCGGGACCCCTCCTACAATGAGCAGTTCTTC
-	16	-	TRBJ2-6	TRBV5-1	CASSLAGHSGANVLTF	TGCGCCAGCAGCTTGGCGGGACACTCTGGGGCCAACGTCCTGACTTTC
-	16	-	TRBJ1-5	TRBV6-1	CASSVEQGAGNQPQHF	TGTGCCAGCAGTGTAGAACAGGGCGCGGGCAATCAGCCCCAGCATTTT
once	16	-	TRBJ2-5	TRBV3-1/TRBV3-2	CASSQPPTGLRETQYF	TGTGCCAGCAGCCAGCCACCAACAGGGTTGAGGGAGACCCAGTACTTC
-	15	-	TRBJ1-2	TRBV5-1	CASSLGVQVIGGYTF	TGCGCCAGCAGCTTGGGAGTACAGGTTATAGGGGGCTACACCTTC
-	11	-	TRBJ2-3	TRBV5-1	CASSAQDTQYF	TGCGCCAGCTCCGCGCAAGATACGCAGTATTTT
-	15	TRBD1	TRBJ2-7	TRBV27	CASSRGQASSYEQYF	TGTGCCAGCAGTCGCGGACAGGCGAGCTCCTACGAGCAGTACTTC
few	11	-	TRBJ1-2	TRBV11-2	CASSLPPGEDF	TGTGCCAGCAGCTTACCCCCAGGGGAAGACTTC
-	14	TRBD1	TRBJ2-2	TRBV5-1	CASSLGGRTGELFF	TGCGCCAGCAGCTTAGGGGGCCGGACCGGGGAGCTGTTTTTT
once	14	-	TRBJ2-6	TRBV27	CASSFGPGANVLTF	TGTGCCAGCAGTTTCGGTCCTGGGGCCAACGTCCTGACTTTC
-	18	TRBD1	TRBJ1-3	TRBV15	CATSRDMGRGLSGNTIYF	TGTGCCACCAGCAGAGATATGGGCAGGGGGCTGTCTGGAAACACCATATATTTT
-	16	TRBD2	TRBJ2-1	TRBV9	CASSGAGTSGSNEQFF	TGTGCCAGCAGCGGCGCCGGGACTAGCGGGAGTAATGAGCAGTTCTTC
-	15	-	TRBJ2-7	TRBV7-9	CASSPRVGGLYEQYF	TGTGCCAGCAGCCCTAGAGTGGGGGGTCTCTACGAGCAGTACTTC
-	13	TRBD1	TRBJ1-2	TRBV28	CASSDRGSYGYTF	TGTGCCAGCAGCGACAGGGGAAGCTATGGCTACACCTTC